This T cell receptor beta chain was obtained from a study of blood T cell repertoires in COVID-19. Study-wide context: All recovered Cohort 3 donors got two negative PCRs, got clearance, or saw symptom resolution. PBMCs, B-cell-depleted T cells, or T cells provided the cDNA or gDNA that made up the material.

The repertoire was sequenced with immunoSEQ multiplex PCR; TCRdb's copy has only in-frame clones and lacks some. The sample includes 120,000 to 150,000 clones, nearly 85% of them seen just once. V lost 7 bases and J lost 7; bases outside the gene matches: 15. This CDR3 region has 16 residues. The germline CDR1 and CDR2 sequences are MNHEY and SMNVEV (reference sequence). The chain combines TRBV27 with TRBJ2-2; 7 nucleotides match TRBD1. The TCR sequence derives from a man in his forties or fifties in a cohort exposed to, infected with or recovered from COVID-19 (not recorded which). Source material: PBMCs or T cells enriched from blood (not recorded which). CDR3 residues: CASNYLFTGAVGELFF. The CDR3 DNA reads TGTGCCAGCAATTATCTCTTTACAGGGGCGGTCGGGGAGCTGTTTTTT.